These T cell receptor beta chains were read from a single sample in a study of T cell responses to AZD1222 COVID-19 vaccine. Method: immunoSEQ multiplex PCR; TCRdb's copy keeps in-frame clones and lacks some. This sample has about 61,000 clones; 80% to 90% occur once, and the top ten carry approximately 5%. Sequencing used peripheral blood, obtained on day 0 of AZD1222 vaccination. The receptors derive from an adult in good health. The CDR3 runs from the conserved cysteine through the conserved F or W. The D gene is left open where the match is weak. Expanded clones are given a class, and other clones once, few, many or no size at all.

CDR3 DNA	CDR3 protein	D gene	V gene	J gene	clone size
TGTGCCAGCAGTGGGGACACAACAGCGACCGGGGAGCTGTTTTTT	CASSGDTTATGELFF	.	TRBV9	TRBJ2-2	.
TGTGCCAGCAGTCCTAACAGGGACCTCTATGGCTACACCTTC	CASSPNRDLYGYTF	.	TRBV6-5	TRBJ1-2	.
TGCAGCGTACGACCCTATACGAACACTGAAGCTTTCTTT	CSVRPYTNTEAFF	.	TRBV29-1	TRBJ1-1	.
TGTGCCAGCAGCGTAAGGGACAGAAGCACAGATACGCAGTATTTT	CASSVRDRSTDTQYF	TRBD1	TRBV5-5	TRBJ2-3	.
TGTGCCAGCAGCTTGGATATGCACTACGAGCAGTACTTC	CASSLDMHYEQYF	.	TRBV5-5	TRBJ2-7	.
TGTGCCTCCACCGGGACAGGGTCAAGGACCCAGTACTTC	CASTGTGSRTQYF	TRBD1	TRBV30	TRBJ2-5	.
TGTGCCGCCGGCCAGCTGGGAGCTTTCTTT	CAAGQLGAFF	.	TRBV10-3	TRBJ1-1	.
TGCAGTGCTAGTCGTCAGGGGAGCAATCAGCCCCAGCATTTT	CSASRQGSNQPQHF	.	TRBV20-1	TRBJ1-5	.
TGTGCCAGCAGTTTACTGGTGGGGGGGACTGAAGCTTTCTTT	CASSLLVGGTEAFF	.	TRBV27	TRBJ1-1	.
TGTGCCAGCAGCTTGCGCGGACCCGACCGGGGAAAACTGTTTTTT	CASSLRGPDRGKLFF	.	TRBV5-6	TRBJ1-4	.
TGTGCCAGCAGCTTAGGGGTCGGCAGGACAGGGTCCACCATATATTTT	CASSLGVGRTGSTIYF	TRBD1	TRBV7-6	TRBJ1-3	once
TGTGCCAGCAGCCGACGACAGAGCCACAACGTCCTGACTTTC	CASSRRQSHNVLTF	.	TRBV6-6	TRBJ2-6	.
TGTGCCAGCAGTTACTCGCCAGGGGGCACCTACGAGCAGTACTTC	CASSYSPGGTYEQYF	TRBD1	TRBV6-5	TRBJ2-7	.
TGTGCCAGTAGCCCCCGGGCTTCAACTAATGAAAAACTGTTTTTT	CASSPRASTNEKLFF	.	TRBV19	TRBJ1-4	.
TGCGCCAGCAGCTCTGGTCAGGGCATCACTGGAAACACCATATATTTT	CASSSGQGITGNTIYF	.	TRBV5-1	TRBJ1-3	.
TGTGCCATCAGTGAAGGTTACACAGATACGCAGTATTTT	CAISEGYTDTQYF	.	TRBV10-3	TRBJ2-3	.
TGTGCCAGCAGCCAAGGGGGACAGGGGTTTGGTCAGCCCCAGCATTTT	CASSQGGQGFGQPQHF	TRBD1	TRBV3-1/TRBV3-2	TRBJ1-5	once
TGTGCCAGCAGTGGTCAGGGACTGGGCGGAAACACCATATATTTT	CASSGQGLGGNTIYF	.	TRBV25-1	TRBJ1-3	.
TGCGCCAGCACTTCGACAGGGGGAAACGAGCAGTACTTC	CASTSTGGNEQYF	TRBD1	TRBV5-1	TRBJ2-7	.
TGCAGCGTTGGGTGGGGACGCCTCTACGAGCAGTACTTC	CSVGWGRLYEQYF	.	TRBV29-1	TRBJ2-7	once
TGTGCCAGCAGCTTGGAGCCAGGGGTGCCCCTCCACTTT	CASSLEPGVPLHF	.	TRBV5-8	TRBJ1-6	.
TGCGCCAGCAGCTCGACGCCAGCAACCTACGAGCAGTACTTC	CASSSTPATYEQYF	.	TRBV5-1	TRBJ2-7	.
TGTGCCAGCAGTTACGGGCTAGCGGGAGGGGAGACCCAGTACTTC	CASSYGLAGGETQYF	TRBD2	TRBV6-5	TRBJ2-5	.
TGTGCCAGTAGTTCCGGGCGCCTCCAGGTAGATACGCAGTATTTT	CASSSGRLQVDTQYF	.	TRBV19	TRBJ2-3	.
TGTGCCAGCAGCTTAACCGGTCCCGTGGCCGGGGAGCTGTTTTTT	CASSLTGPVAGELFF	.	TRBV7-3	TRBJ2-2	.
TGTGCCAGCAGACGGACAGGCTCCTACGAGCAGTACTTC	CASRRTGSYEQYF	TRBD1	TRBV12-3/TRBV12-4	TRBJ2-7	.
TGCAGTGCTAGAGGTCTAGAGACCCAGTACTTC	CSARGLETQYF	.	TRBV20-1	TRBJ2-5	.
TGTGCCAGCAGCTTCGGGGGGGGCAACAATCAGCCCCAGCATTTT	CASSFGGGNNQPQHF	.	TRBV7-9	TRBJ1-5	once
TGCAGCGCCGAACGGCCGCCGAGCTCCTACAATGAGCAGTTCTTC	CSAERPPSSYNEQFF	.	TRBV29-1	TRBJ2-1	.
TGTGCCAGCAGTCCCTCTCGAGCAGATACGCAGTATTTT	CASSPSRADTQYF	.	TRBV12-3/TRBV12-4	TRBJ2-3	.
TGTGCCAGCAGCCCGAGTCCGAGAGGAGGGGGCGGCCAGGACACCATATATTTT	CASSPSPRGGGGQDTIYF	TRBD1	TRBV9	TRBJ1-3	.
TGTGCCAGCAGCCAGCTTAGCATGAACACTGAAGCTTTCTTT	CASSQLSMNTEAFF	.	TRBV3-1/TRBV3-2	TRBJ1-1	once
TGTGCCAGCAGCTTAGGCCAAGATACGCAGTATTTT	CASSLGQDTQYF	.	TRBV5-4	TRBJ2-3	.
TGTGCCAGCAGCCTGCTCGGGACTAATGAGCAGTTCTTC	CASSLLGTNEQFF	.	TRBV5-8	TRBJ2-1	.
TGTGCCAGCAGCCAAGGTAGCAACCGAGGTGCTGAAGCTTTCTTT	CASSQGSNRGAEAFF	.	TRBV3-1/TRBV3-2	TRBJ1-1	.
TGTGCCAGCAGTGAAGGAATGAGGGGAGACTATGGCTACACCTTC	CASSEGMRGDYGYTF	.	TRBV2	TRBJ1-2	.
TGTGCCAGCAGCTTAGTTCTAGACCCCTCCTACGAGCAGTACTTC	CASSLVLDPSYEQYF	.	TRBV11-2	TRBJ2-7	.
TGTGCCAGTAGTACAACTAGCCACCGCACAGATACGCAGTATTTT	CASSTTSHRTDTQYF	.	TRBV19	TRBJ2-3	.
TGCGCCAGCAGCTTTTCAGGGGTTGATCAGCCCCAGCATTTT	CASSFSGVDQPQHF	.	TRBV5-1	TRBJ1-5	.
TGTGCCAGCAGCCCCCGGGCAGGGCGATGGGATGGCTACACCTTC	CASSPRAGRWDGYTF	.	TRBV9	TRBJ1-2	.
TGTGCCAGCACCCTGGGAGGGGCAACGTATGGCTACACCTTC	CASTLGGATYGYTF	.	TRBV5-4	TRBJ1-2	.
TGTGCCAGCAGCTTAATTGAGGGGACTGGAAACACCATATATTTT	CASSLIEGTGNTIYF	.	TRBV7-9	TRBJ1-3	.
TGTGCCGCGGGATCCACAGGGGGAACTGAAGCTTTCTTT	CAAGSTGGTEAFF	TRBD1	TRBV7-9	TRBJ1-1	.
TGCGCCAGCAGTGAAGGCAGGGGAGAGACCCAGTACTTC	CASSEGRGETQYF	.	TRBV10-1	TRBJ2-5	.
TGTGCCAGCTCACGGACAGGGGGCGAGAGTGAAAAACTGTTTTTT	CASSRTGGESEKLFF	TRBD1	TRBV18	TRBJ1-4	once
TGTGCCAGTAGTATGCGGGACACAGGTCGCACAGATACGCAGTATTTT	CASSMRDTGRTDTQYF	.	TRBV19	TRBJ2-3	once
TGTGCTAGTGGTTGGATCGACAGGGTTCAGAACACTGAAGCTTTCTTT	CASGWIDRVQNTEAFF	TRBD1	TRBV12-5	TRBJ1-1	.
TGTGCCAGCAGTCCACTGGACAGGGGAATTGGCTACACCTTC	CASSPLDRGIGYTF	TRBD1	TRBV27	TRBJ1-2	.
TGCGCCAGCAGCTTGGCCTCGGTGAACACTGAAGCTTTCTTT	CASSLASVNTEAFF	.	TRBV5-1	TRBJ1-1	.
TGTGCCAGCTCACCATCCGCCGGGACCCGATCCCCCGGGGAGCTGTTTTTT	CASSPSAGTRSPGELFF	.	TRBV18	TRBJ2-2	.
TGTGCCACCAGTGATTCGCGGAGAGGGACACCCTACAATGAGCAGTTCTTC	CATSDSRRGTPYNEQFF	.	TRBV24-1	TRBJ2-1	.
TGTGCCAGCAGCCAACTTAACACTGAAGCTTTCTTT	CASSQLNTEAFF	.	TRBV3-1/TRBV3-2	TRBJ1-1	.
TGCAGCGTTTCCTACGGGACTAGCGGGTGGGAGACCCAGTACTTC	CSVSYGTSGWETQYF	TRBD2	TRBV29-1	TRBJ2-5	.
TGTGCCAGCAGCCAACGGTCGAATGGCTACACCTTC	CASSQRSNGYTF	.	TRBV3-1/TRBV3-2	TRBJ1-2	.
TGTGCTAGTGCCCAGGACGGGGTATATTCACCCCTCCACTTT	CASAQDGVYSPLHF	.	TRBV12-5	TRBJ1-6	.
TGTGCCATCAGTGACGGCGGGGGGAGCACAGATACGCAGTATTTT	CAISDGGGSTDTQYF	TRBD2	TRBV10-3	TRBJ2-3	.
TGCAGTGCTAGTCGGGCTCTCGGGGGTGTGACCCAGTACTTC	CSASRALGGVTQYF	.	TRBV20-1	TRBJ2-5	.
TGCGCCAGCAGCGTACTAGCGGGGGGAACCTACGAGCAGTACTTC	CASSVLAGGTYEQYF	TRBD2	TRBV10-2	TRBJ2-7	.
TGTGCCGGGAGGGACAGGACGAACTATGGCTACACCTTC	CAGRDRTNYGYTF	TRBD1	TRBV27	TRBJ1-2	.
TGTGCCAGCAGCCAAGAAAAGGGTTGGCGGCCCCACCTTCTCCACTTT	CASSQEKGWRPHLLHF	.	TRBV3-1/TRBV3-2	TRBJ1-6	.